The entry that follows covers one T cell receptor (beta chain) sequence. The clone's antigen remains unknown. There are no base qualities to consult, and no much larger clone falls within one base. The library was made by the immunoSEQ multiplex PCR assay. RNA was extracted from all samples and reverse transcribed into cDNA, which served as template for TCR sequencing. SuperScript III was used to make first-strand cDNA, primed with a 2:1 mix of oligo-dT and random hexamers. A synthetic immune receptor repertoire was used to measure amplification bias, and any remaining bias was corrected computationally. Per the source publication's procedure: After raw reads were preprocessed to remove errors, the CDR3 was defined following IMGT conventions as running from the conserved cysteine to phenylalanine. Clonality was computed by normalizing Shannon entropy by log2 of the number of productive unique TCRs and subtracting the result from 1. Whether each scalp clone was CD4 or CD8 was inferred by checking scalp TCRbeta sequences against the CD4 and CD8 repertoires from sorted blood. Held by TCRdb, this immuneACCESS table contains in-frame sequences only and omits some clones. Under half of the omission traces to an unresolved V gene where checked; the cause of the rest is unknown. Clone size and the V and J calls come from that table; the DNA yielded D and trimming. Recorded for this sample are more than 95,000 clones; 45% to 50% of them occurred a single time. In total, the top ten clones hold more than 9% of the sample.

Inclusive of the bounding cysteine and phenylalanine, the CDR3 is 18 residues long. The only DNA kept is the CDR3, 54 bases in frame from the first base. The CDR1 and CDR2 encoded by the germline V gene are SQVTM and ANQGSEA. V has 3 bases trimmed and J has 4 bases trimmed; junction bases matching no gene number 17. The data derive from a study of CD8+ T cells in alopecia areata listed by TCRdb under 2018. The study in broad terms: To study T cell clonal expansion in alopecia areata, the researchers applied high-throughput TCRbeta sequencing to both the C3H/HeJ mouse model and human patients. Scalp clonality was compared across normal scalp (n=4), patchy alopecia areata scalp (n=8), and alopecia totalis/universalis scalp (n=8). Scalp tissue and sorted CD4+ and CD8+ peripheral blood T cells from patchy and totalis/universalis alopecia areata patients and from healthy controls were covered by human TCRbeta sequencing. immunoSEQ multiplex PCR using 35 Vbeta forward primers and 13 Jbeta reverse primers was used to amplify TCRbeta CDR3 regions. RNA came from the PAXgene miRNA kit for fixed scalp, the miRNeasy kit for PBMCs, and the RNeasy kit for mouse skin.

Peripheral blood and lesional scalp punch biopsies were obtained from patients with alopecia areata. PBMCs were isolated by density centrifugation and stained for CD3, CD4 and CD8, and CD4+ and CD8+ T cells were sorted on a FACSAria. As part of a multicenter biomarker study, untreated alopecia areata patients were recruited. For roughly 5 biomarker-study patients, blood CD8+ T cells were further sorted into NKG2D-low and NKG2D-high fractions. General study outcomes and caveats: Compared with normal scalp, lesional scalp, particularly in alopecia totalis/universalis, had higher clonality and more expanded CD8+ clones, which suggests antigenic drive. Shared TCR sequences between patients were less evident than in mice, which may be partly attributable to HLA diversity in the patient population. Unlike mouse skin, which is dominated by gammadelta T cells, normal human skin has resident alphabeta T cells that are also sequenced, and this complicates analysis of the scalp TCR repertoire.

The receptor was derived from a human donor with alopecia areata. The chain links TRBV29-1 with TRBJ2-1, with 8 middle bases fitting TRBD2. Sample: NKG2D-low CD8+ T cells sorted from blood. The cell subset or site label corresponds to: sorted CD8+ NKG2D-low blood T cells. The CDR3 protein sequence reads: CSVDSQGPPGLGYNEQFF. The DNA sequence is TGCAGCGTTGATTCTCAGGGGCCTCCGGGACTAGGGTACAATGAGCAGTTCTTC.